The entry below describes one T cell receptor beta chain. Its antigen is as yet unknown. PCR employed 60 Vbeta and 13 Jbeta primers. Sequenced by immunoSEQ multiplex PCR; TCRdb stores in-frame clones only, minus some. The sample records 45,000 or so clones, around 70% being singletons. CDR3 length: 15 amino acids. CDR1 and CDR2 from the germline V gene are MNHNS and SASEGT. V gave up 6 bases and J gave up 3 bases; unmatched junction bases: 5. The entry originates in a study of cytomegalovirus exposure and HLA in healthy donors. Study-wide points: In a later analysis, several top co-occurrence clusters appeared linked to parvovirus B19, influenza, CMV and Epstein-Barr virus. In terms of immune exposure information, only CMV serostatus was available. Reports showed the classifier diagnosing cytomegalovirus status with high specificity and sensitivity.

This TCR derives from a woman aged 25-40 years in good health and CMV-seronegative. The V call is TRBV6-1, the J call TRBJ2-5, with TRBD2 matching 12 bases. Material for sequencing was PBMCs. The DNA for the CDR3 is TGTGCCAGCAGCGGACGGACTAGCGGGGAAGAGACCCAGTACTTC. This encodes CASSGRTSGEETQYF.